The next 21 T cell receptor beta chains were all read from a single sample in a study of Tregs in tolerant kidney transplant recipients. Profiling relied on immunoSEQ multiplex PCR, and the TCRdb table lists in-frame clones only, not all of them. Here the sample spans roughly 99,000 clones, approximately 93% being singletons. The specimen was CD4+ T cells from blood, collected before the transplant. Every receptor here comes from a human donor who received a combined kidney and bone marrow transplant.

This clone was seen just once. This rearrangement joins TRBV5-8 to TRBJ2-3; D is perhaps TRBD2 (7 bases). The length of the CDR3 is 16 residues. Trimming shortened V by 3 bases and J by 2 bases, and 16 bases separated the two germline ends. CDR1 is SGHTS and CDR2 is YDEGEE in the germline V gene. CDR3 residues: CASSSRGARVTDTQYF. DNA of the CDR3: TGTGCCAGCAGCTCCCGGGGGGCCCGGGTCACAGATACGCAGTATTTT.

V usage is TRBV5-6 and J usage is TRBJ2-2; 11 bases match TRBD2. Germline values: CDR1 SGHDT, CDR2 YYEEEE. The CDR3 runs to 16 residues. V lost 0 bases and J lost 2; bases outside the gene matches: 0. The CDR3: CASSLGLAGNTGELFF. DNA of the CDR3: TGTGCCAGCAGCTTGGGACTAGCGGGAAACACCGGGGAGCTGTTTTTT.

This chain uses TRBV6-1 with TRBJ2-7; no clear D gene. V lost 4 bases and J 3 bases, leaving 16 bases between the germline ends. The CDR3 runs to 15 residues. The V gene's germline CDR1 is MNHNS and CDR2 SASEGT. The CDR3: CASSVGIALGYEQYF. CDR3 nucleotide sequence: TGTGCCAGCAGTGTGGGTATAGCCCTGGGCTACGAGCAGTACTTC.

This rearrangement joins TRBV27 to TRBJ2-1; a possible D gene is TRBD2 (6 bases). This CDR3 spans 12 amino acids. CDR1 MNHEY and CDR2 SMNVEV come from the germline V gene (reference sequence). Trimming removed 1 base from V and 13 bases from J, with 11 bases in between. DNA of the CDR3: TGTGCCAGCAGTTTATTCGGGCGGGGCCAGTTCTTC. Its protein product is CASSLFGRGQFF.

The gene calls are TRBV5-1 and TRBJ2-2; tentatively, D is TRBD2 (9 bases). V was cut by 4 bases and J by 1 base, with 14 bases left in between. This CDR3 is built from 16 residues. In germline, CDR1 is SGHRS, CDR2 YFSETQ. Here the CDR3 DNA reads TGCGCCAGCAGCGCGGGGGGGACAGGGAACACCGGGGAGCTGTTTTTT. Translated: CASSAGGTGNTGELFF. The full variable domain, its missing parts supplied by reference TRBV5-1 and TRBJ2-2, is KAGVTQTPRYLIKTRGQQVTLSCSPISGHRSVSWYQQTPGQGLQFLFEYFSETQRNKGNFPGRFSGRQFSNSRSEMNVSTLELGDSALYLCASSAGGTGNTGELFFGEGSRLTVL.

This chain connects TRBV7-9 to TRBJ1-1; 10 positions match TRBD1. The CDR3 is 15 amino acids. Trimming cost V 0 bases and J 9 bases; bases outside gene matches: 7. Germline V gene sequence: CDR1 SEHNR, CDR2 FQNEAQ (reference sequence). CDR3 in DNA: TGTGCCAGCAGCTTAGCGCTCGGACAGGGGGGGAAAGCTTTCTTT. It is translated as CASSLALGQGGKAFF.

The chain links TRBV11-2 to TRBJ1-3; 8 bases are shared with TRBD1. With 3 bases clipped from V and 5 bases from J, the junction kept 12 bases outside the gene matches. CDR1 and CDR2 (germline): SGHAT, FQNNGV. The CDR3 contains 17 residues. CDR3 amino acids: CASSFGQGLGVRNTIYF. The CDR3 DNA reads TGTGCCAGCAGCTTCGGACAGGGTCTCGGGGTCCGAAACACCATATATTTT.

The gene calls are TRBV18 and TRBJ1-2, with TRBD1 identical over 9 bases. The CDR3 contains 14 residues. The germline gives CDR1 KGHSH, CDR2 LQKENI. Trimming removed 3 bases from V and 6 bases from J; junction bases left unmatched: 5. The CDR3 is CASSPYRGRDGYTF. In DNA, the CDR3 is TGTGCCAGCTCACCCTACAGGGGGCGCGATGGCTACACCTTC.

This chain's CDR3 is CASERRFTGELFF. The CDR3 nucleotides read TGTGCCAGCGAGAGGAGGTTCACCGGGGAGCTGTTTTTT. The rearrangement uses TRBV28 and TRBJ2-2; TRBD2 is a possible D gene (5 bases). Germline V gene sequence: CDR1 MDHEN, CDR2 SYDVKM. This CDR3 comprises 13 residues. V lost 8 bases to trimming and J lost 4 bases, with 11 bases between them.

The V gene is TRBV29-1, the J gene TRBJ1-2, with 9 bases matching TRBD1. The junction had 4 bases not matched to a gene; V was cut back by 6 bases and J by 2 bases. The CDR3 is 13 amino acids. Germline V lookup: CDR1 SQVTM, CDR2 ANQGSEA. CDR3 sequence reads: CSVGTGWNYGYTF. For the CDR3, the DNA is TGCAGCGTCGGGACAGGGTGGAACTATGGCTACACCTTC.

The genes are TRBV10-3 and TRBJ2-5, with D perhaps TRBD2 (6 bases). Germline values: CDR1 ENHRY, CDR2 SYGVKD. Trimming cost V 6 bases and J 4 bases, with 18 bases left between them. This CDR3 has 15 residues. CDR3 residues: CAIREGLPGSETQYF. CDR3 DNA sequence: TGTGCCATCAGGGAGGGACTCCCGGGGTCAGAGACCCAGTACTTC.

The chain recombines TRBV21-1 with TRBJ1-2; TRBD1 is the table's D call, not checked against the DNA. TRBV21-1 is labeled a pseudogene. The CDR3 length is 14 residues. CDR3 coding DNA: TGTGCCAGCAGCAAAGGCCAGGTTTCCTATGGCTACACCTTC. It translates to CASSKGQVSYGYTF.

The chain employs TRBV5-1 and TRBJ2-6; no clear D. The CDR3 consists of 17 residues. Trimming cost V 7 bases and J 1 base, with 18 bases left between them. Germline V gene sequence: CDR1 SGHRS, CDR2 YFSETQ. CDR3 protein: CASGPETVASGANVLTF. In nucleotides, the CDR3 is TGCGCCAGCGGCCCCGAGACGGTAGCATCTGGGGCCAACGTCCTGACTTTC.

This clone was counted once. The gene calls are TRBV4-3 and TRBJ1-1; 7 bases align to TRBD1. The CDR3 contains 18 residues. Germline CDR1 reads LGHNA; CDR2 reads YSLEER. Germline trimming cut 0 bases from V and 7 bases from J; bases unmatched to any gene: 17. The DNA of the CDR3 is TGCGCCAGCAGCCAAGACAGGGGGGACGTAGTCCTCATCGGTGAAGCTTTCTTT. Amino acids: CASSQDRGDVVLIGEAFF.

The chain combines TRBV4-1 with TRBJ1-2; perhaps TRBD1 as D (6 bases). Germline CDR1 MGHRA, CDR2 YSYEKL. The CDR3 contains 15 residues. Trimming shortened V by 4 bases and J by 5 bases, and 17 bases separated the two germline ends. The DNA for the CDR3 is TGCGCCAGCAGCCTATTACCGGGACAAATTTATGGCTACACCTTC. Translated: CASSLLPGQIYGYTF.

This sequence joins TRBV6-5 and TRBJ2-7, with 10 bases matching TRBD1. CDR3 length: 15 amino acids. In germline, CDR1 is MNHEY, CDR2 SVGAGI. With 6 bases clipped from V and 4 bases from J, the junction kept 9 bases outside the gene matches. In DNA, the CDR3 is TGTGCCAGCAGCTATACCCGGACAGGGGGATACGAGCAGTACTTC. It is translated as CASSYTRTGGYEQYF.

The chain is built from TRBV7-9 and TRBJ2-7, with D unresolved. The CDR3 covers 15 residues. The germline gives CDR1 SEHNR, CDR2 FQNEAQ (reference sequence). V was pared by 4 bases and J by 0 bases, with 13 bases between. CDR3 in DNA: TGTGCCAGCAGCTCGTCTGACTGGAGCTCCTACGAGCAGTACTTC. This encodes CASSSSDWSSYEQYF.

The genes are TRBV7-2 and TRBJ2-5; TRBD2 is a possible D gene (6 bases). Germline CDR1 SGHTA, CDR2 FQGNSA. The CDR3 length is 14 residues. Trimming pared 6 bases from V and 3 bases from J, leaving 14 bases between. For the CDR3, the DNA is TGTGCCAGCAGGAGGGGACTCCCGAAAGAGACCCAGTACTTC. It specifies CASRRGLPKETQYF.

The J gene is TRBJ2-2, the V gene TRBV7-9, with TRBD1 matching over 9 bases. CDR3 length: 15 amino acids. The V segment lost 4 bases and the J segment 7 bases; nucleotides outside the gene matches: 7. The V gene's germline CDR1 is SEHNR and CDR2 FQNEAQ (reference sequence). CDR3 bases: TGTGCCAGCAGCTCATCCGGGACAGGGCACGGGGAGCTGTTTTTT. Its translation is CASSSSGTGHGELFF.

V and J are TRBV30 and TRBJ1-2; 9 positions match TRBD1. The trim removed 2 bases at V and 8 bases at J, leaving 6 bases unmatched. Germline CDR1 reads GTSNPN; CDR2 reads SVGIG (reference sequence). CDR3 length equals 13 residues. The CDR3 loop is CAWSFGTGQGYTF. CDR3 coding DNA: TGTGCCTGGAGTTTCGGGACAGGGCAGGGCTACACCTTC.

V gene TRBV19 combines with J gene TRBJ1-1; D may be TRBD1 (6 bases). V shed 7 bases and J shed 3 bases, with 9 bases lying between them. The CDR3 has 12 residues. Germline-derived CDR1 and CDR2 are LNHDA and SQIVND (reference sequence). The CDR3 region is CASTYRDTEAFF. CDR3 sequence (DNA): TGTGCCAGTACCTACAGGGACACTGAAGCTTTCTTT.